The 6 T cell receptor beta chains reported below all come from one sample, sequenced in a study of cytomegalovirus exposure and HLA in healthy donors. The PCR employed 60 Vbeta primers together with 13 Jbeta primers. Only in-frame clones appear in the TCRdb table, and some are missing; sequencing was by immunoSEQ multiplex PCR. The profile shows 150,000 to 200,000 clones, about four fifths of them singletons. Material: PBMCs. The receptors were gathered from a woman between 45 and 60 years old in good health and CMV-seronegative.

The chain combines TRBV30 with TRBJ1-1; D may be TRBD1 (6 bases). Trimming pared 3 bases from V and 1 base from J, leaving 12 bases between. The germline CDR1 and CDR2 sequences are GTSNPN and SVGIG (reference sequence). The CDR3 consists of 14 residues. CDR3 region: CAWSSRGGNTEAFF. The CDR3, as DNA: TGTGCCTGGAGCTCAAGGGGGGGGAACACTGAAGCTTTCTTT.

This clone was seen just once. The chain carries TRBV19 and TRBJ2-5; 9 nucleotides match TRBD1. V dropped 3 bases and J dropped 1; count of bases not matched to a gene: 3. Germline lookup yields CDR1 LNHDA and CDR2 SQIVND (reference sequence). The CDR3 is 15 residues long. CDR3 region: CASSIMDRGQETQYF. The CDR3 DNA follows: TGTGCCAGTAGTATCATGGACAGGGGCCAAGAGACCCAGTACTTC.

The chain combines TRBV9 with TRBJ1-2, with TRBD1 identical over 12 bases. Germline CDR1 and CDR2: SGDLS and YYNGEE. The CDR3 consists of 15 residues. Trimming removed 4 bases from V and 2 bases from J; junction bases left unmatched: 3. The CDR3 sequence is CASSQGQGANYGYTF. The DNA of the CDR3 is TGTGCCAGCAGCCAGGGACAGGGGGCAAACTATGGCTACACCTTC.

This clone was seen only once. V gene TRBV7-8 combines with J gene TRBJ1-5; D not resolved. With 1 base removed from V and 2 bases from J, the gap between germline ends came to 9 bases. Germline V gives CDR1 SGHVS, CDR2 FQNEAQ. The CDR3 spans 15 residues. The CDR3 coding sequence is TGTGCCAGCAGCTTAGTAGGTCAGGGCAATCAGCCCCAGCATTTT. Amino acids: CASSLVGQGNQPQHF.

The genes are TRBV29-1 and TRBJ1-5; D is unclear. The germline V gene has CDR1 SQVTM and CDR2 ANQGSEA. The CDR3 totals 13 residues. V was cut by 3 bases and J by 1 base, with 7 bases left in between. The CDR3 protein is CSVDGGSNQPQHF. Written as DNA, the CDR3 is TGCAGCGTTGACGGAGGGAGCAATCAGCCCCAGCATTTT.

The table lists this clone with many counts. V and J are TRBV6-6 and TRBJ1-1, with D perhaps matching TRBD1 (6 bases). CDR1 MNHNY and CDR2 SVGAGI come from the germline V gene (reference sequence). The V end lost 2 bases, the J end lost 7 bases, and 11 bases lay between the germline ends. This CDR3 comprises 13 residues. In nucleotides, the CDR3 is TGTGCCAGCAGTTACCCCAGGGGTGATGAAGCTTTCTTT. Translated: CASSYPRGDEAFF.